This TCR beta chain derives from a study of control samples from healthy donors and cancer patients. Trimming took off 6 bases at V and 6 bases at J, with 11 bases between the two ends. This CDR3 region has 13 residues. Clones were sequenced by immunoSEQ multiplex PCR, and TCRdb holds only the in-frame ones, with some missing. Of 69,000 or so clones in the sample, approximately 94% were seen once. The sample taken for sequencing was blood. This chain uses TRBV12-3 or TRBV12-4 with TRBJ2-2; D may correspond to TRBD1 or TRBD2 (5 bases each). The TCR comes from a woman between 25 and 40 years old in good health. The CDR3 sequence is CASSGPGPGELFF. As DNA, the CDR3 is TGTGCCAGCAGCGGCCCGGGACCCGGGGAGCTGTTTTTT.